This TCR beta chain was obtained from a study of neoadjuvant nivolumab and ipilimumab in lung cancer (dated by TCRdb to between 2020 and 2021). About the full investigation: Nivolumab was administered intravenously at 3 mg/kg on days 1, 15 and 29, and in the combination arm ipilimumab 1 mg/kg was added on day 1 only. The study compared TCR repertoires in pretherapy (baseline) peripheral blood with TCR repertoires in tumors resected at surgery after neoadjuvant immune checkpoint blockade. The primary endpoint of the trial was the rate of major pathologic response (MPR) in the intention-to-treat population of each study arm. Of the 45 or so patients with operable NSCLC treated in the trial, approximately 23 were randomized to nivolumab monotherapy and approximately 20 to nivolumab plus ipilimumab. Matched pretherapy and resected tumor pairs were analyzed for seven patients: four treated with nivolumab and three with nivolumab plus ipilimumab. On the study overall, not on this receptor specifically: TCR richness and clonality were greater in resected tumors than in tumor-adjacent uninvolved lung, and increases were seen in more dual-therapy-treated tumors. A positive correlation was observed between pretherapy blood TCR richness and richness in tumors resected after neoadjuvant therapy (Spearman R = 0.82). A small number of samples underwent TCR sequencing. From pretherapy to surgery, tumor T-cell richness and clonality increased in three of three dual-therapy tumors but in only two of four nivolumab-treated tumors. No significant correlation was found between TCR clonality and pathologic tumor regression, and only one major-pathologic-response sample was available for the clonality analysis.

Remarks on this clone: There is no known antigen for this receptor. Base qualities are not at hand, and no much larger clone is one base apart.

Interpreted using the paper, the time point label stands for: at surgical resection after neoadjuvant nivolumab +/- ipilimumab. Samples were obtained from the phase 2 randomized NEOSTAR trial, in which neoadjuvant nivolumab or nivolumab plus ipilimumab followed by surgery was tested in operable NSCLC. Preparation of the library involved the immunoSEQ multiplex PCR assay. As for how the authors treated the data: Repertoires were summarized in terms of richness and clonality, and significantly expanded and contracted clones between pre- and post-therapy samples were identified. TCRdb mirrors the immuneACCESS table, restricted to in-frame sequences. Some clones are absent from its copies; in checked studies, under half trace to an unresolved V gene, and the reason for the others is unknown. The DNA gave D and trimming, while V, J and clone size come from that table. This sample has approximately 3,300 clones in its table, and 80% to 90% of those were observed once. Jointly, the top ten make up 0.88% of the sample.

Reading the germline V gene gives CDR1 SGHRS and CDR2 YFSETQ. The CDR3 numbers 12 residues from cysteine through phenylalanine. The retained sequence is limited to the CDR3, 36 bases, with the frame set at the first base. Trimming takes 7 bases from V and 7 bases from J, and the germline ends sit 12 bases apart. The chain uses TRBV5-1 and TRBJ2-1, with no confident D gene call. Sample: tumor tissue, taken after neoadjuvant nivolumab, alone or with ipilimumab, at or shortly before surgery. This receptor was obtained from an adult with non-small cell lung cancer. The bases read TGCGCCAGCTCCTTATGGAAAAATGAGCAGTTCTTC. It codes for CASSLWKNEQFF.